This is a list of T cell receptor beta chains from one sample in a study of OX40 agonist ivuxolimab in advanced cancers. TCRdb's table, derived via immunoSEQ multiplex PCR, lists solely in-frame clones and lacks some. Among about 48,000 clones listed, about 88% were seen once. The material was CD4+ or CD8+ T cells sorted from blood, obtained in a trial of the OX40 agonist ivuxolimab. Receptor source: an adult with an advanced solid tumor such as melanoma, head and neck, liver or kidney cancer. The CDR3 runs from the conserved cysteine through the conserved F or W. The order of the fields is CDR3 protein, CDR3 DNA, clone size, V gene, D gene, J gene. The D gene is left open where the match is weak. Only part of the rows carry a size: once, few, many, or a class if the clone is expanded.

CASSPRGDYGYTF,TGCGCCAGCAGCCCCAGGGGGGACTATGGCTACACCTTC,once,TRBV5-1,TRBD1,TRBJ1-2
CASSLTREGDEQYF,TGTGCCAGCAGCTTAACGAGGGAAGGGGACGAGCAGTACTTC,.,TRBV7-3,.,TRBJ2-7
CASSPGPTNEKLFF,TGTGCCAGCAGCCCCGGCCCAACTAATGAAAAACTGTTTTTT,.,TRBV27,.,TRBJ1-4
CASSTPDRAETQYF,TGTGCCAGTAGTACCCCCGACAGGGCAGAGACCCAGTACTTC,.,TRBV19,TRBD1,TRBJ2-5
CASSFFEGGEAFF,TGCGCCAGCAGCTTCTTCGAGGGGGGTGAAGCTTTCTTT,.,TRBV5-1,.,TRBJ1-1
CASSLSSGLIYEQYF,TGTGCCAGCAGTTTATCCTCGGGGCTGATCTACGAGCAGTACTTC,.,TRBV28,.,TRBJ2-7
CASSLRGSHLGYTF,TGTGCCAGCAGTTTACGGGGATCCCACCTTGGCTACACCTTC,once,TRBV27,.,TRBJ1-2
CASSRLAGEAEQYF,TGTGCCAGCAGTCGACTAGCGGGAGAGGCCGAGCAGTACTTC,.,TRBV6-6,TRBD2,TRBJ2-7
CASSVGRNDSPLHF,TGTGCCAGCAGCGTAGGGCGGAACGATTCACCCCTCCACTTT,.,TRBV9,.,TRBJ1-6
CASSLTGQVFNYGYTF,TGTGCCAGCAGCCTAACGGGGCAGGTCTTTAACTATGGCTACACCTTC,.,TRBV7-9,.,TRBJ1-2
CASSEGTLNTGELFF,TGTGCCAGCAGTGAGGGGACCTTGAACACCGGGGAGCTGTTTTTT,.,TRBV2,.,TRBJ2-2
CASSLGQGASSGNTIYF,TGTGCCAGCAGCTTGGGACAGGGGGCTTCCTCTGGAAACACCATATATTTT,.,TRBV7-3,TRBD1,TRBJ1-3
CASSQDGKGRTDTQYF,TGCGCCAGCAGCCAAGATGGGAAGGGCCGCACAGATACGCAGTATTTT,.,TRBV4-1,.,TRBJ2-3
CASSQLRLSYNEQFF,TGTGCCAGCAGCCAACTCAGGCTCTCCTACAATGAGCAGTTCTTC,.,TRBV14,.,TRBJ2-1
CASSPEGAGEQYF,TGTGCCAGCTCACCGGAGGGGGCGGGCGAGCAGTACTTC,.,TRBV18,.,TRBJ2-7
CAWSVTSDTQYF,TGTGCCTGGAGTGTAACGTCAGATACGCAGTATTTT,.,TRBV30,.,TRBJ2-3
CASSPNPGQGATDTQYF,TGTGCCAGCAGCCCGAACCCGGGACAGGGGGCGACAGATACGCAGTATTTT,.,TRBV28,TRBD1,TRBJ2-3
CASSLGSSGNTIYF,TGTGCCAGCAGCTTGGGGAGCTCTGGAAACACCATATATTTT,.,TRBV5-5,.,TRBJ1-3
CASSTQMNTGELFF,TGTGCCAGCAGCACACAGATGAACACCGGGGAGCTGTTTTTT,.,TRBV7-6,.,TRBJ2-2
CAHEPTGGTDTQYF,TGTGCCCATGAACCGACAGGGGGCACAGATACGCAGTATTTT,.,TRBV30,TRBD1,TRBJ2-3
CAWSSGIGFYGYTF,TGTGCCTGGAGCAGCGGCATTGGGTTCTATGGCTACACCTTC,.,TRBV30,.,TRBJ1-2
CASSFGQSRGTQYF,TGTGCCAGCAGCTTCGGACAGTCAAGGGGGACCCAGTACTTC,.,TRBV7-9,.,TRBJ2-5
CASSLGSGRTGELFF,TGTGCCAGCAGCTTGGGTAGCGGGAGGACCGGGGAGCTGTTTTTT,.,TRBV7-9,TRBD2,TRBJ2-2
CASSPLGTGANEQYF,TGTGCCAGCAGCCCTCTCGGGACAGGGGCTAACGAGCAGTACTTC,.,TRBV5-6,TRBD1,TRBJ2-7
CASFGQAGYNEQFF,TGTGCCAGCTTTGGACAGGCGGGATACAATGAGCAGTTCTTC,.,TRBV28,.,TRBJ2-1
CASSPGAHTEAFF,TGTGCCAGCTCACCCGGGGCCCACACTGAAGCTTTCTTT,.,TRBV18,.,TRBJ1-1
CASSLPGGNYGYTF,TGTGCCAGCAGCTTGCCAGGGGGCAACTATGGCTACACCTTC,.,TRBV11-2,TRBD1,TRBJ1-2
CASSQEGGGLAAYEQYF,TGTGCCAGCAGCCAAGAGGGGGGTGGACTAGCGGCCTACGAGCAGTACTTC,.,TRBV4-2,TRBD2,TRBJ2-7
CASSSGSTTDEQFF,TGTGCCAGCTCATCCGGATCGACGACGGATGAGCAGTTCTTC,.,TRBV18,.,TRBJ2-1
CASSLYLREETDTQYF,TGTGCCAGCAGCTTATATTTGCGGGAGGAGACAGATACGCAGTATTTT,.,TRBV13,TRBD2,TRBJ2-3
CASSHLGTDPGQPQHF,TGTGCCAGCTCGCACCTGGGGACAGATCCCGGTCAGCCCCAGCATTTT,.,TRBV27,TRBD1,TRBJ1-5